The 17 T cell receptor beta chains below were found in one sample sequenced in a study of blood T cell repertoires in COVID-19. This table comes from immunoSEQ multiplex PCR, and its TCRdb copy is limited to in-frame clones, with some not included. The sample lists almost 350,000 clones; 85% to 90% were seen once. Sequenced material: PBMCs or T cells enriched from blood (not recorded which). All receptors come from a woman in her thirties who had been exposed to COVID-19.

This chain links TRBV6-5 with TRBJ2-3, with a weak D call TRBD2 (6 bases). Trimming pared 6 bases from V and 1 base from J, leaving 14 bases between. This CDR3 comprises 15 residues. Germline V gives CDR1 MNHEY, CDR2 SVGAGI. The CDR3 loop reads CASRSEGLGTDTQYF. The CDR3 nucleotides read TGTGCCAGCAGGTCGGAGGGCCTAGGCACAGATACGCAGTATTTT.

This rearrangement joins TRBV18 to TRBJ2-7, with 8 bases fitting TRBD2. V lost 5 bases and J lost 3; bases outside the gene matches: 6. The CDR3 covers 14 residues. Germline CDR1 reads KGHSH; CDR2 reads LQKENI. DNA of the CDR3: TGTGCCAGCTCATCGGGAGGGCGAAACTACGAGCAGTACTTC. Its protein product is CASSSGGRNYEQYF.

The sample holds a few counts of this clone. This chain connects TRBV27 to TRBJ2-7; TRBD1 is a possible D gene (6 bases). CDR3 length equals 13 residues. Per the germline V gene, CDR1 is MNHEY and CDR2 is SMNVEV (reference sequence). Trimming removed 4 bases at V and 6 bases at J, with 13 bases between. The CDR3 DNA reads as TGTGCCAGCAGTTGGGTCAGGGGTGGCGAGCAGTACTTC. Residues: CASSWVRGGEQYF.

Notes on this clone: It is unclear where the CDR3 begins or ends on the DNA, so no DNA is shown, and the CDR3 is as TCRdb lists it. The chain combines TRBV28 with TRBJ2-7; the table calls TRBD1, which could not be checked here. From its first to its last residue, the CDR3 has 11 amino acids. The germline gives CDR1 MDHEN, CDR2 SYDVKM. The CDR3: CASSFGRGADF.

This sequence joins TRBV18 and TRBJ1-2; D gene uncertain. The CDR3 extends over 15 amino acids. In germline, CDR1 is KGHSH, CDR2 LQKENI. The V end was cut by 1 base, the J end by 5 bases, with 14 bases between. The CDR3 spells CASSPRSQFLYGYTF. DNA of the CDR3: TGTGCCAGCTCACCACGGTCCCAGTTCCTTTATGGCTACACCTTC.

The chain combines TRBV3-1 (or the pseudogene TRBV3-2) with TRBJ1-1, with 8 bases that match TRBD1. Germline V lookup: CDR1 LGHDT, CDR2 YNNKEL (reference sequence). V lost 1 base, J lost 5 bases, and 6 bases stayed unmatched. This CDR3 spans 15 amino acids. DNA for the CDR3: TGTGCCAGCAGCCAAGTCGGACAGGGTCAAACTGAAGCTTTCTTT. This sequence encodes CASSQVGQGQTEAFF.

The chain couples TRBV6-6 to TRBJ2-7, with a weak D call TRBD2 (5 bases). CDR1 and CDR2 from the germline V gene are MNHNY and SVGAGI (reference sequence). This CDR3 is 14 amino acids long. With 0 bases removed from V and 2 bases from J, the gap between germline ends came to 8 bases. CDR3 residues: CASSYSVEAYEQYF. In nucleotides, the CDR3 is TGTGCCAGCAGTTACTCTGTGGAGGCCTACGAGCAGTACTTC.

The rearrangement joins TRBV5-4 to TRBJ1-1; D possibly corresponds to TRBD1 (5 bases). The CDR3 covers 9 residues. Per the germline V gene, CDR1 is SGHNT and CDR2 is YYREEE (reference sequence). The CDR3, as DNA: TGTGTCGGGGGCACTGAAGCTTTCTTT. Translated, it gives CVGGTEAFF. The full variable domain, with the rest looked up from reference TRBV5-4 and TRBJ1-1, is ETGVTQSPTHLIKTRGQQVTLRCSSQSGHNTVSWYQQALGQGPQFIFQYYREEENGRGNFPPRFSGLQFPNYSSELNVNALELDDSALYLCVGGTEAFFGQGTRLTVV.

The CDR3 here is CASSGQGAGNQPQHF. As DNA, the CDR3 is TGTGCCAGCAGTGGTCAGGGGGCGGGCAATCAGCCCCAGCATTTT. The chain employs TRBV28 and TRBJ1-5, with 8 bases matching TRBD1. Germline CDR1 is MDHEN and CDR2 is SYDVKM. After removal of 5 bases from V and 2 bases from J, the junction contained 5 bases not matched to a gene. This CDR3 region has 15 residues.

The chain recombines TRBV19 with TRBJ2-6; 7 positions match TRBD2. There are 18 residues in the CDR3. Trimming removed 1 base from V and 0 bases from J; junction bases left unmatched: 6. Per germline, CDR1 LNHDA and CDR2 SQIVND (reference sequence). The CDR3 sequence is CASSIGLAVDSGANVLTF. The CDR3 nucleotides are TGTGCCAGTAGTATAGGGCTAGCGGTCGACTCTGGGGCCAACGTCCTGACTTTC.

V and J are TRBV5-5 and TRBJ1-4; D unresolved. V was pared by 4 bases and J by 0 bases, with 19 bases between. Germline CDR1 and CDR2: SGHKS and YYEKEE (reference sequence). The CDR3 extends over 18 amino acids. In DNA form, the CDR3 reads TGTGCCAGCAGCGTGTATCAGGTGGCGATCGCAACTAATGAAAAACTGTTTTTT. Translating gives CASSVYQVAIATNEKLFF.

The chain employs TRBV2 and TRBJ1-2, with TRBD1 identical over 8 bases. V lost 6 bases, J lost 2 bases, and 5 bases stayed unmatched. CDR1 is SNHLY, CDR2 FYNNEI, per germline. This CDR3 has 14 residues. The CDR3 reads CASSEDRDNYGYTF. In DNA form, the CDR3 reads TGTGCCAGCAGCGAGGACAGGGACAACTATGGCTACACCTTC.

V usage is TRBV6-2 or TRBV6-3 and J usage is TRBJ1-2; perhaps TRBD1 as D (6 bases). Germline V lookup: CDR1 MNHEY, CDR2 SVGEGT. This CDR3 region has 14 residues. V was shortened by 2 bases and J by 3 bases, with 10 bases between the two germline ends. The CDR3 loop is CASSYGRTDYGYTF. The CDR3 nucleotides are TGTGCCAGCAGTTACGGCAGGACAGACTATGGCTACACCTTC.

The chain carries TRBV19 and TRBJ1-2, with no clear D. The V gene's germline CDR1 is LNHDA and CDR2 SQIVND (reference sequence). The CDR3 is 14 residues long. V was trimmed by 7 bases and J by 4 bases, leaving 16 bases between them. DNA for the CDR3: TGTGCCAGTATCCCCGTCAGAGGTGCCTATGGCTACACCTTC. It specifies CASIPVRGAYGYTF.

The chain couples TRBV27 to TRBJ2-7; no firm D call. The germline V gene encodes CDR1 MNHEY and CDR2 SMNVEV (reference sequence). This CDR3 spans 13 amino acids. V shed 5 bases and J shed 2 bases, with 10 bases lying between them. The CDR3 loop reads CASSLGSAYEQYF. CDR3 sequence (DNA): TGTGCCAGCAGTCTCGGGTCTGCCTACGAGCAGTACTTC.

This chain uses TRBV18 with TRBJ1-1; TRBD1 is a possible D gene (5 bases). The CDR3 spans 15 residues. Between the trimmed V and J ends, which lost 2 bases and 1 base, there was a span of 11 bases. In germline, CDR1 is KGHSH, CDR2 LQKENI. The CDR3 sequence: CASSPGGIGNTEAFF. CDR3 in DNA: TGTGCCAGCTCACCAGGGGGGATTGGGAACACTGAAGCTTTCTTT. The complete variable domain, with remaining parts taken from reference TRBV18 and TRBJ1-1, reads NAGVMQNPRHLVRRRGQEARLRCSPMKGHSHVYWYRQLPEEGLKFMVYLQKENIIDESGMPKERFSAEFPKEGPSILRIQQVVRGDSAAYFCASSPGGIGNTEAFFGQGTRLTVV.

This chain uses TRBV3-1 (or the pseudogene TRBV3-2) with TRBJ1-5, with 8 bases that match TRBD1. V trimming: 4 bases; J trimming: 4 bases; junction bases outside the gene matches: 6. Looked up from germline, CDR1 is LGHDT and CDR2 is YNNKEL (reference sequence). The CDR3 sequence is 15 residues long. This chain's CDR3 is CASSPGGSANQPQHF. The CDR3 DNA follows: TGTGCCAGCAGCCCAGGGGGCTCCGCGAATCAGCCCCAGCATTTT.